This T cell receptor beta chain was found in a study of regulatory T cells in long-lasting Graves disease. Broader study findings: Patients with persistent disease shared 2,700 or so public clonotypes, outpacing the 900 to 1,000 shared by new patients.

The table lists this clonotype with a few counts. What it binds is unknown. As to time point: newly diagnosed GD, antithyroid drugs for less than 3 months. PBMC RNA served as the TCR library source. For TCR beta, libraries came from iRepertoire HTBI primers and Arm-PCR of CDR3 regions. MiXCR, applied by TCRdb to the multiplex PCR reads, yields one record per CDR3 protein. This table holds around 470,000 distinct CDR3 sequences, approximately 14% found once. Trimming took off 3 bases at V and 8 bases at J, with 13 bases between the two ends. The CDR3 is 13 residues long. Germline CDR1 and CDR2: SQVTM and ANQGSEA. Separately, the same data were catalogued under a study of T cells in Graves' hyperthyroidism and ophthalmopathy.

Specimen: peripheral blood mononuclear cells (PBMCs), collected at new diagnosis, from a patient treated with antithyroid drugs. This receptor was taken from a woman aged 45-65 years with Graves disease. This rearrangement joins TRBV29-1 to TRBJ1-4; perhaps TRBD1 as D (5 bases). CDR3 nucleotides: TGCAGCGTTGATTTCGACAGTTCGGAAAAACTGTTTTTT. It encodes CSVDFDSSEKLFF.